One T cell receptor beta chain is described in this entry. Its antigen is currently unknown. TCRdb's table, derived via immunoSEQ multiplex PCR, lists solely in-frame clones and lacks some. There are 200,000 to 300,000 clones in the sample; around 85% occur only once, and roughly 1.2% lies in the top ten. The study drew the donors from its roughly 120-subject validation cohort, separate from the approximately 700-subject first cohort. The germline V gene has CDR1 SGHAT and CDR2 FQDESV (reference sequence). Trimming stripped 5 bases from V and 1 base from J, with 12 bases between. The CDR3 totals 14 residues. This entry belongs to a study of cytomegalovirus exposure and HLA in healthy donors. Study-wide results and caveats: Reports described diagnosis of cytomegalovirus status by the classifier as highly specific and sensitive. Researchers catalogued approximately 160 TCR beta chains as cytomegalovirus-associated.

V is TRBV11-1 and J is TRBJ2-7, with a tentative D call TRBD2 (6 bases). Sequenced input: PBMCs. This TCR derives from a woman under 40 in good health and CMV-seropositive. CDR3 nucleotide sequence: TGTGCCAGCAGCCCCCCGACTAGTTCCTACGAGCAGTACTTC. Protein: CASSPPTSSYEQYF.